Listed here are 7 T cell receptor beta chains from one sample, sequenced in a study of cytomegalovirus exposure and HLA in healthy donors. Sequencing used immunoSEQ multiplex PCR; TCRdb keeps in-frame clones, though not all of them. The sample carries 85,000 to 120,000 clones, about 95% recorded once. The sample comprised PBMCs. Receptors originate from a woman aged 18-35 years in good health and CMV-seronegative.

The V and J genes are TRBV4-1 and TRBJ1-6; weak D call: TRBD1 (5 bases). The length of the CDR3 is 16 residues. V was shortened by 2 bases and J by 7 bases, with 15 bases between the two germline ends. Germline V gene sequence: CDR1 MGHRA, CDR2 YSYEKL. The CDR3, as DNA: TGCGCCAGCAGCCAAAAGGGGTTGGAGGGGAATTCACCCCTCCACTTT. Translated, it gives CASSQKGLEGNSPLHF.

The CDR3 DNA reads as TGTGCCAGCAGCCAGGGGAACATGCGGCAGGGGGTCGACGGAAACACCATATATTTT. Translating gives CASSQGNMRQGVDGNTIYF. The V call is TRBV7-9, the J call TRBJ1-3; 7 positions match TRBD1. Trimming at V came to 5 bases and at J to 4 bases, leaving 20 bases not matched to a gene. The CDR3 is 19 amino acids. Germline CDR1 is SEHNR and CDR2 is FQNEAQ (reference sequence). Based on the CDR3 plus reference TRBV7-9 and TRBJ1-3, the full variable domain is DTGVSQNPRHKITKRGQNVTFRCDPISEHNRLYWYRQTLGQGPEFLTYFQNEAQLEKSRLLSDRFSAERPKGSFSTLEIQRTEQGDSAMYLCASSQGNMRQGVDGNTIYFGEGSWLTVV.

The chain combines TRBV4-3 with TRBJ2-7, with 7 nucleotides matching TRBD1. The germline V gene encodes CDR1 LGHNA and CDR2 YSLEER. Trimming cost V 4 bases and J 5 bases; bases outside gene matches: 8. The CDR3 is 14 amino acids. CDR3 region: CASSRLTGMDEQYF. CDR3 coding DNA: TGCGCCAGCAGCCGACTGACAGGGATGGACGAGCAGTACTTC.

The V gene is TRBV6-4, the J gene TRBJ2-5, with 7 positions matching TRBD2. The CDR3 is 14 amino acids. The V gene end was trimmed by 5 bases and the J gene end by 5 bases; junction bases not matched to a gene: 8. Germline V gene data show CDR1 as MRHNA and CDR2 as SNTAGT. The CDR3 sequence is CASSLEGRDETQYF. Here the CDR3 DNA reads TGTGCCAGCAGTTTGGAGGGGAGGGATGAGACCCAGTACTTC.

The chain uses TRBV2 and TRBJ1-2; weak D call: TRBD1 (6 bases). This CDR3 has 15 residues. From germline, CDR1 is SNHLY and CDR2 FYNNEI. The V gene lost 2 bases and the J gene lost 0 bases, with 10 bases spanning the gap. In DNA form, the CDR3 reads TGTGCCAGCAGTGAATTAGGGGGACCTAACTATGGCTACACCTTC. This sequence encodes CASSELGGPNYGYTF.

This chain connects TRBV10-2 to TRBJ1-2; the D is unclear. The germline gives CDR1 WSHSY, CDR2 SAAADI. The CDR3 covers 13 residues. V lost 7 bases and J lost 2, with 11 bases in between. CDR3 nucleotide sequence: TGCGCCAGCACCGGAACGGGGAACTATGGCTACACCTTC. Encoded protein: CASTGTGNYGYTF.

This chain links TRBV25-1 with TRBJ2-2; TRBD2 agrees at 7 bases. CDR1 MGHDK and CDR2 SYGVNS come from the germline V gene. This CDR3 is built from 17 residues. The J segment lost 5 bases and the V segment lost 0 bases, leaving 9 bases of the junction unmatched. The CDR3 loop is CASSEYGQGGGTGELFF. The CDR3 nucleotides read TGTGCCAGCAGTGAATATGGGCAGGGCGGGGGAACCGGGGAGCTGTTTTTT.